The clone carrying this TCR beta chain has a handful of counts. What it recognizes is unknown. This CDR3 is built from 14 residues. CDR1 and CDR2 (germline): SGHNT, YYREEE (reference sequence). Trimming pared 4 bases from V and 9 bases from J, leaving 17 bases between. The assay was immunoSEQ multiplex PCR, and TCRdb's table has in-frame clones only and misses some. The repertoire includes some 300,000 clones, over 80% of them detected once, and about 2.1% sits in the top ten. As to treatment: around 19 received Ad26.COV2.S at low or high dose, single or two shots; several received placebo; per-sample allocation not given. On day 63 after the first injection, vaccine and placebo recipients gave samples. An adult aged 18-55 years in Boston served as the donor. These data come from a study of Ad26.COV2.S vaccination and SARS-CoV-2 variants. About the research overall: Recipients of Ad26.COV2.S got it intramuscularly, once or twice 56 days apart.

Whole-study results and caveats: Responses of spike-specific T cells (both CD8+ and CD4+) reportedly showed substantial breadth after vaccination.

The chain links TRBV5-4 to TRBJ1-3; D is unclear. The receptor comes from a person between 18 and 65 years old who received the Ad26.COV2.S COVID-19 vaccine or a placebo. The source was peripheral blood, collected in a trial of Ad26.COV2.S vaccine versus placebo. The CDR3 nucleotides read TGTGCCAGCAGCCCGGACGGCGATACAAGCACCATATATTTT. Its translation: CASSPDGDTSTIYF.